A single sample gave rise to the 27 T cell receptor beta chains below, sequenced in a study of T cells in Graves' hyperthyroidism and ophthalmopathy (dated by TCRdb to between 2017 and 2020). The method was multiplex PCR. Sequencing was carried out with an Illumina HiSeq 2000. TCR beta CDR3 regions were amplified from RNA transcripts. The TCR CDR3 was subjected to a first round of RT-PCR using the HTBI primer set and the Qiagen OneStep RT-PCR kit. TCRdb itself trimmed the public reads at Q25 with fastp, ran MiXCR and retained productive beta chains. Each record represents a unique CDR3 protein, reported with the most common genes and DNA among its rows. Within this sample are almost 350,000 distinct CDR3 sequences, with 15% to 20% of them counted one time only. The ten largest clones capture 15% of the sample. Sequenced: blood. The receptor set was obtained from a woman aged 40 to 55 with Graves' ophthalmopathy.

This clonotype was counted ten times or more. This sequence joins TRBV28 and TRBJ2-4, with D hard to call. The CDR3 extends over 17 amino acids. Germline CDR1 is MDHEN and CDR2 is SYDVKM. V was cut by 3 bases and J by 1 base, with 16 bases left in between. The CDR3 here is CASSLRPGGRAKNIQYF. The CDR3 DNA sequence: TGTGCCAGCAGTTTGAGGCCTGGCGGCAGGGCCAAAAACATTCAGTACTTC. The whole variable domain, remainder taken from reference TRBV28 and TRBJ2-4, is DVKVTQSSRYLVKRTGEKVFLECVQDMDHENMFWYRQDPGLGLRLIYFSYDVKMKEKGDIPEGYSVSREKKERFSLILESASTNQTSMYLCASSLRPGGRAKNIQYFGAGTRLSVL.

This clonotype was picked up many times. The chain employs TRBV6-5 and TRBJ2-7; possible D gene TRBD2, 6 bases. Germline CDR1 reads MNHEY; CDR2 reads SVGAGI. The CDR3 sequence is 11 residues long. V gave up 8 bases and J gave up 7 bases, with 12 bases separating them. The CDR3, as DNA: TGTGCCAGCTCGATAGGGAGGGAGCAGTACTTC. This gives the protein CASSIGREQYF.

This clonotype was seen at least ten times. This chain uses TRBV15 with TRBJ1-2; D might be TRBD1 (5 bases). Germline V gene data show CDR1 as LNHNV and CDR2 as YYDKDF (reference sequence). This CDR3 is built from 16 residues. V was cut by 1 base and J by 1 base, with 13 bases left in between. In DNA form, the CDR3 reads TGTGCCACCAGCAGAGGGGGCCGGGAAGATAACTATGGCTACACCTTC. Translated, it gives CATSRGGREDNYGYTF.

The chain has TRBV29-1 and TRBJ2-7, with D possibly being TRBD2 (6 bases). Germline V lookup: CDR1 SQVTM, CDR2 ANQGSEA. The CDR3 covers 14 residues. V lost 4 bases to trimming and J lost 0 bases, with 13 bases between them. This CDR3 is CSVARRRDSYEQYF. The CDR3, as DNA: TGCAGCGTTGCCCGACGGAGGGACTCCTACGAGCAGTACTTC.

There are many counts of this clonotype. This chain uses TRBV7-9 with TRBJ2-2; 7 nucleotides match TRBD2. Germline V gene data show CDR1 as SEHNR and CDR2 as FQNEAQ (reference sequence). There are 13 residues in the CDR3. The J segment lost 8 bases and the V segment lost 5 bases, leaving 5 bases of the junction unmatched. The CDR3 DNA sequence: TGTGCCAGCAGCCTTCTACTAGCGGGGGAGCTGTTTTTT. Translated, it gives CASSLLLAGELFF.

The table lists this clonotype with many counts. An end of the junction does not agree with germline; a read error may underlie this. This sequence joins TRBV28 and TRBJ1-2; D ambiguous. The germline V gene encodes CDR1 MDHEN and CDR2 SYDVKM. CDR3 size: 13 residues. CDR3 region: CASSSSGPRGYAF. The CDR3 nucleotides read TGTGCCAGCAGTTCGTCCGGGCCACGCGGCTACGCCTTC.

This clonotype was seen at least ten times. The V gene is TRBV27, the J gene TRBJ1-1, with unresolved D. Germline CDR1 is MNHEY and CDR2 is SMNVEV (reference sequence). Between the trimmed V and J ends, which lost 0 bases and 0 bases, there was a span of 14 bases. CDR3 size: 17 residues. Here the CDR3 reads CASSLSWGGEMNTEAFF. For the CDR3, the DNA is TGTGCCAGCAGTTTATCTTGGGGTGGGGAAATGAACACTGAAGCTTTCTTT.

This clonotype was counted ten times or more. This sequence joins TRBV11-1 and TRBJ2-7; D not certain. CDR3 size: 14 residues. Germline values: CDR1 SGHAT, CDR2 FQDESV (reference sequence). With 6 bases removed from V and 2 bases from J, the gap between germline ends came to 14 bases. This CDR3 reads CASRTGSHPYEQYF. As DNA, the CDR3 is TGTGCCAGCAGAACCGGGTCCCACCCCTACGAGCAGTACTTC.

The chain uses TRBV6-1 and TRBJ1-5; 7 bases agree with TRBD1. V trimming: 7 bases; J trimming: 4 bases; junction bases outside the gene matches: 7. Germline CDR1 is MNHNS and CDR2 is SASEGT. The CDR3 has 14 residues. CDR3 protein: CASTFGQENQPQHF. The CDR3 coding sequence is TGTGCCAGCACCTTCGGACAGGAGAATCAGCCCCAGCATTTT.

This clonotype was recorded many times. The rearrangement links TRBV11-2 to TRBJ2-7, with 11 bases lining up with TRBD2. V shed 4 bases, J shed 2 bases, and the junction held 7 bases outside the gene matches. The CDR3 contains 16 residues. Germline CDR1 reads SGHAT; CDR2 reads FQNNGV. The CDR3: CASSSLTSGSAYEQYF. The CDR3 region has the DNA TGTGCCAGCAGCTCCCTAACTAGCGGGAGTGCCTACGAGCAGTACTTC. Together with reference TRBV11-2 and TRBJ2-7, the CDR3 gives the full variable domain: EAGVAQSPRYKIIEKRQSVAFWCNPISGHATLYWYQQILGQGPKLLIQFQNNGVVDDSQLPKDRFSAERLKGVDSTLKIQPAKLEDSAVYLCASSSLTSGSAYEQYFGPGTRLTVT.

This clonotype showed up many times. The gene calls are TRBV5-1 and TRBJ1-2, with TRBD1 matching over 7 bases. J was trimmed by 8 bases and V by 4 bases; bases with no gene match: 11. This CDR3 has 14 amino acids. Germline CDR1 reads SGHRS; CDR2 reads YFSETQ. Here the CDR3 DNA reads TGCGCCAGCAGCGTAGACAGGGTCCGAGAAGGCTACACCTTC. As protein: CASSVDRVREGYTF.

The table lists this clonotype with many counts. The V and J genes are TRBV30 and TRBJ1-2; 9 nucleotides align to TRBD1. The CDR3 extends over 12 amino acids. Unmatched junction bases numbered 3, after V lost 5 bases and J lost 5 bases. In germline, CDR1 is GTSNPN, CDR2 SVGIG (reference sequence). CDR3 amino acids: CAWWTGVYGYTF. CDR3 nucleotides: TGTGCCTGGTGGACAGGGGTTTATGGCTACACCTTC.

This clonotype was recorded a few times. This chain connects TRBV4-3 to TRBJ2-4, with D perhaps matching TRBD2 (6 bases). The CDR3 runs 18 residues. The germline V gene has CDR1 LGHNA and CDR2 YSLEER. V was shortened by 0 bases and J by 1 base, with 16 bases between the two germline ends. The CDR3, as DNA: TGCGCCAGCAGCCAAGATCTGCCTAGCGTGATGGCCAAAAACATTCAGTACTTC. Translated, it gives CASSQDLPSVMAKNIQYF.

This clonotype was seen many times. V is TRBV11-1 and J is TRBJ2-2; D possibly corresponds to TRBD2 (5 bases). CDR1 SGHAT and CDR2 FQDESV come from the germline V gene (reference sequence). CDR3 length equals 19 residues. V lost 2 bases and J 0 bases, leaving 19 bases between the germline ends. CDR3 sequence: CASSLRAASYFSNTGELFF. In DNA, the CDR3 is TGTGCCAGCAGCTTAAGGGCCGCTAGCTACTTTTCGAACACCGGGGAGCTGTTTTTT.

This chain uses TRBV19 with TRBJ2-3; maybe TRBD2 (6 bases). The CDR3 runs to 16 residues. Germline V gene lookup returns CDR1 LNHDA and CDR2 SQIVND (reference sequence). The V and J ends lost 4 bases and 4 bases respectively, with 18 bases between them. CDR3 region: CASSKPSGPSPDTQYF. CDR3 nucleotides: TGTGCCAGTAGTAAACCGAGCGGGCCAAGTCCAGATACGCAGTATTTT.

This chain joins TRBV6-2 or TRBV6-3 and TRBJ1-1; the D gene is possibly TRBD1 (6 bases). Trimming left V 5 bases short and J 1 base short, with 14 bases between. This CDR3 spans 15 amino acids. CDR1 is MNHEY and CDR2 is SVGEGT in the germline V gene. The CDR3 DNA follows: TGTGCCAGCAGTCAGCATCAGGGGTGGAACACTGAAGCTTTCTTT. It specifies CASSQHQGWNTEAFF.

This clonotype was detected ten times or more. The chain couples TRBV12-5 to TRBJ2-5; the match to TRBD2 covers 12 bases. Germline-derived CDR1 and CDR2 are LGHNT and FRNRAP. The CDR3 extends over 16 amino acids. The V gene end was trimmed by 5 bases and the J gene end by 4 bases; junction bases not matched to a gene: 8. Written as DNA, the CDR3 is TGTGCTAGTGGTCCACAACGACTAGCGGGAGTAGAGACCCAGTACTTC. Its translation is CASGPQRLAGVETQYF.

This clonotype has a count of ten or more. The CDR3 nucleotides read TGTGCCAGCAGCTTTGGACAGGGTCTCGTTACCGGGGAGCTGTTTTTT. This encodes CASSFGQGLVTGELFF. The rearrangement joins TRBV11-2 to TRBJ2-2; 8 bases map to TRBD1. The CDR3 contains 16 residues. J gave up 5 bases and V 3 bases, and 8 bases lay outside the gene matches. Per the germline V gene, CDR1 is SGHAT and CDR2 is FQNNGV.

This clonotype was seen many times. This chain connects TRBV6-2 or TRBV6-3 to TRBJ1-1, with D hard to call. CDR1 and CDR2 (germline): MNHEY, SVGEGT. The CDR3 has 14 amino acids. Trimming took 2 bases from V and 4 from J, leaving 11 bases between them. CDR3 sequence (DNA): TGTGCCAGCAGTTACGGCCCGGAGGGCACTGAAGCTTTCTTT. It yields the protein CASSYGPEGTEAFF.

The gene calls are TRBV19 and TRBJ2-5; a possible D gene is TRBD1 (5 bases). The CDR3 loop spans 14 amino acids. The germline V and J ends were trimmed by 6 bases and 4 bases, with 15 bases remaining between them. Germline assignment: CDR1 LNHDA and CDR2 SQIVND (reference sequence). CDR3 sequence (DNA): TGTGCCAGTAGGTTAAATAGTCAGGGAGAGACCCAGTACTTC. As protein: CASRLNSQGETQYF.

This clonotype was detected ten times or more. V gene TRBV6-2 or TRBV6-3 combines with J gene TRBJ1-1; D call uncertain. The ends were cut back, 6 bases at V and 3 bases at J, with 11 bases in the middle. This CDR3 spans 13 amino acids. Germline CDR1 is MNHEY and CDR2 is SVGEGT. In DNA form, the CDR3 reads TGTGCCAGCAGACTCACAGCATACACTGAAGCTTTCTTT. Translation gives CASRLTAYTEAFF.

This clonotype was recorded many times. V usage is TRBV28 and J usage is TRBJ2-7; D may be TRBD2 (5 bases). The germline V gene has CDR1 MDHEN and CDR2 SYDVKM. V lost 8 bases and J 0 bases, leaving 17 bases between the germline ends. The CDR3 is made up of 15 amino acids. The CDR3 spells CASQTPGWNSYEQYF. As DNA, the CDR3 is TGTGCCAGCCAAACTCCGGGATGGAACTCCTACGAGCAGTACTTC. Looking up the rest from reference TRBV28 and TRBJ2-7 gives the full variable domain: DVKVTQSSRYLVKRTGEKVFLECVQDMDHENMFWYRQDPGLGLRLIYFSYDVKMKEKGDIPEGYSVSREKKERFSLILESASTNQTSMYLCASQTPGWNSYEQYFGPGTRLTVT.

This clonotype was counted at least ten times. The chain combines TRBV13 with TRBJ1-1, with a possible D match to TRBD1 (5 bases). The ends were cut back, 5 bases at V and 3 bases at J, with 10 bases in the middle. CDR1 and CDR2 (germline): PRHDT, FYEKMQ (reference sequence). The CDR3 loop spans 13 amino acids. DNA of the CDR3: TGTGCCAGCAGCCCCAGCAGGGACACTGAAGCTTTCTTT. It specifies CASSPSRDTEAFF.

The chain uses TRBV30 and TRBJ2-5; 10 bases match TRBD1. The V segment lost 2 bases and the J segment 5 bases; nucleotides outside the gene matches: 8. This CDR3 is built from 15 residues. Germline CDR1 GTSNPN, CDR2 SVGIG (reference sequence). CDR3 DNA sequence: TGTGCCTGGAGTTATTCGACAGGGGGCACGGAGACCCAGTACTTC. Translating gives CAWSYSTGGTETQYF.

This clonotype was found many times. The genes are TRBV7-2 and TRBJ2-5; possibly TRBD2 for D (6 bases). The length of the CDR3 is 16 residues. The V end lost 1 base, the J end lost 1 base, and 13 bases lay between the germline ends. The germline CDR1 and CDR2 sequences are SGHTA and FQGNSA. This chain's CDR3 is CASSLGGAGIQETQYF. As DNA, the CDR3 is TGTGCCAGCAGCTTAGGTGGGGCGGGGATCCAAGAGACCCAGTACTTC.

The sample holds a few counts of this clonotype. The V gene is TRBV6-1, the J gene TRBJ2-7; TRBD1 matches at 11 bases. CDR1 and CDR2 (germline): MNHNS, SASEGT. The CDR3 has 17 amino acids. V shed 1 base, J shed 2 bases, and the junction held 7 bases outside the gene matches. The CDR3, as DNA: TGTGCCAGCAGTGAAGGGACAGGGGGCGAGGTGGCCTACGAGCAGTACTTC. It encodes CASSEGTGGEVAYEQYF.

In this sample, this clonotype turned up many times. V usage is TRBV27 and J usage is TRBJ1-5, with unresolved D. The CDR3 is 16 amino acids. CDR1 and CDR2 from the germline V gene are MNHEY and SMNVEV (reference sequence). With 6 bases removed from V and 2 bases from J, the gap between germline ends came to 17 bases. The CDR3 sequence: CASSPIGFEGNQPQHF. The DNA for the CDR3 is TGTGCCAGCAGCCCCATCGGTTTCGAAGGCAATCAGCCCCAGCATTTT.